A single sample is the source of the 9 T cell receptor beta chains below, sequenced in a study of CD8 T cells in ankylosing spondylitis (dated by TCRdb to 2016 to 2017). Here is what the overall study found, with its caveats: A TCR beta motif made up of under ten highly homologous amino acid variants appeared to be characteristic of blood from ankylosing spondylitis patients.

These receptors' targets are unknown. The library was made by 5' RACE. The sequencer listed for this sample is Illumina HiSeq 2500. TCRdb handled the public reads itself, with Q25 trimming in fastp and clone calling in MiXCR, and kept productive beta chains. A single entry per CDR3 protein holds the most common genes and DNA from its merged rows. This sample lists about 500,000 distinct CDR3 sequences; roughly 13% were detected once. The ten biggest clones cover nearly 7% of the sample. The sample consisted of blood, either unsorted or a sorted T cell fraction (not recorded which). The source of these receptors is a male donor with ankylosing spondylitis.

This clonotype was counted many times. The chain uses TRBV5-1 and TRBJ2-3; weak D call: TRBD1 (6 bases). V was clipped by 4 bases and J by 4 bases, with 16 bases between them. CDR3 length equals 15 residues. Germline V gives CDR1 SGHRS, CDR2 YFSETQ. CDR3 in amino acids: CASSTRQAWPDTQYF. CDR3 nucleotide sequence: TGCGCCAGCAGCACTCGACAGGCCTGGCCAGATACGCAGTATTTT.

This clonotype was seen only a few times. The rearrangement uses TRBV4-1 and TRBJ2-7, with 8 bases that match TRBD2. This CDR3 region has 15 residues. Germline CDR1 MGHRA, CDR2 YSYEKL. Trimming at V came to 1 base and at J to 7 bases, leaving 9 bases not matched to a gene. CDR3 in DNA: TGCGCCAGCAGCCAAGCAAAAGCGGGAGTGAGGGAGCAGTACTTC. Its protein product is CASSQAKAGVREQYF.

The chain couples TRBV10-3 to TRBJ2-1; a possible D gene is TRBD1 (5 bases). The germline V gene encodes CDR1 ENHRY and CDR2 SYGVKD. This CDR3 region has 14 residues. The germline V and J ends were trimmed by 2 bases and 3 bases, with 8 bases remaining between them. The CDR3 DNA sequence: TGTGCCATCAGTGAGGGCGACAGCTACAATGAGCAGTTCTTC. It translates to CAISEGDSYNEQFF.

The genes are TRBV7-2 and TRBJ1-5, with unresolved D. Germline V gene data show CDR1 as SGHTA and CDR2 as FQGNSA. This CDR3 has 13 amino acids. V lost 2 bases and J 8 bases, leaving 10 bases between the germline ends. The CDR3 is CASSLTAPEPQHF. The CDR3 region has the DNA TGTGCCAGCAGCTTAACAGCCCCCGAGCCCCAGCATTTT.

The V gene is TRBV12-3 or TRBV12-4, the J gene TRBJ2-1, with D tentatively TRBD2 (5 bases). This CDR3 spans 13 amino acids. The V gene lost 3 bases and the J gene lost 8 bases, with 11 bases spanning the gap. CDR3 DNA: TGTGCCAGCAGTTTGATTACTAGTTATGAGCAGTTCTTC. It translates to CASSLITSYEQFF.

This rearrangement joins TRBV10-3 to TRBJ2-7, with D hard to call. Trimming left V 2 bases short and J 2 bases short, with 13 bases between. Germline V gene lookup returns CDR1 ENHRY and CDR2 SYGVKD. The CDR3 has 15 residues. CDR3 loop: CAISERAYPTYEQYV. The CDR3 nucleotides read TGTGCCATCAGTGAGAGGGCGTACCCTACCTACGAGCAGTACGTC.

This clonotype has a count of ten or more. The chain recombines TRBV7-9 with TRBJ2-2; possibly TRBD2 for D (6 bases). The CDR3 is 14 amino acids. Germline CDR1 and CDR2: SEHNR and FQNEAQ (reference sequence). V lost 7 bases and J 6 bases, leaving 15 bases between the germline ends. The CDR3, as DNA: TGTGCCAGCACCGGGTGGGGGGATCCCGGGGAGCTGTTTTTT. Protein product: CASTGWGDPGELFF.

This clonotype appeared many times. V and J are TRBV12-3 or TRBV12-4 and TRBJ2-1; 10 bases are a match to TRBD2. J was trimmed by 9 bases and V by 5 bases; bases with no gene match: 4. The CDR3 loop spans 13 amino acids. The chain's CDR3 is CASSPSGRSEQFF. In DNA, the CDR3 is TGTGCCAGCAGTCCTAGCGGGAGATCTGAGCAGTTCTTC.

V and J are TRBV7-2 and TRBJ2-7, with D possibly being TRBD1 or TRBD2 (5 bases each). The CDR3 is 13 amino acids. Germline V gene data show CDR1 as SGHTA and CDR2 as FQGNSA. The V and J ends lost 4 bases and 2 bases respectively, with 9 bases between them. The CDR3 here is CASSWDAAYEQYF. The CDR3 DNA follows: TGTGCCAGCAGCTGGGACGCCGCCTACGAGCAGTACTTC.